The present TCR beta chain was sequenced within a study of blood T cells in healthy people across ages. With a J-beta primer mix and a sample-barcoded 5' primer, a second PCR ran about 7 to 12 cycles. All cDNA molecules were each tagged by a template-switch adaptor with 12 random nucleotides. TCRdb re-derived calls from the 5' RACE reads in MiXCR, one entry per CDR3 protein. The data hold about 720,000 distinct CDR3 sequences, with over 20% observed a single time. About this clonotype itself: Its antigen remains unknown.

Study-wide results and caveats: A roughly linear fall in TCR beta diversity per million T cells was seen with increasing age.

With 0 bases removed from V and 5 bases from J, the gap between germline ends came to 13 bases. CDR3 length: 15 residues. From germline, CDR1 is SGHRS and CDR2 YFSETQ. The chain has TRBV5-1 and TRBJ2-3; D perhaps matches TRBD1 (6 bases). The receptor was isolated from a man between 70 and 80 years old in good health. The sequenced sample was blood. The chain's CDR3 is CASSLAYGGRDTQYF. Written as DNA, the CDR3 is TGCGCCAGCAGCTTGGCCTATGGGGGCAGAGATACGCAGTATTTT.